This TCR beta chain was observed in a study of blood T cell repertoires in COVID-19. Study as a whole: Collection of acute and convalescent COVID-19 samples took place in the United States, Italy and Spain.

As originally analysed: Researchers report that nucleated cell counts were estimated from reference gene primer amplification. Clones were sequenced by immunoSEQ multiplex PCR, and TCRdb holds only the in-frame ones, with some missing. V, J and clone size are taken as reported in that table, and D and trimming were inferred from the DNA itself. The table includes roughly 220,000 clones, roughly 80% detected once. CDR1 MNHEY and CDR2 SVGAGI come from the germline V gene. J gave up 8 bases and V 5 bases, and 9 bases lay outside the gene matches. This CDR3 is built from 15 residues. Sequencing was done on a sample of peripheral blood. The genes are TRBV6-5 and TRBJ2-1, with 10 nucleotides matching TRBD1. This clonotype originated in a woman aged 55 to 70 with acute or convalescent COVID-19. In DNA, the CDR3 is TGTGCCAGCAGTCTGCGGACAGGGGGGAGCTATGAGCAGTTCTTC. This codes for CASSLRTGGSYEQFF.